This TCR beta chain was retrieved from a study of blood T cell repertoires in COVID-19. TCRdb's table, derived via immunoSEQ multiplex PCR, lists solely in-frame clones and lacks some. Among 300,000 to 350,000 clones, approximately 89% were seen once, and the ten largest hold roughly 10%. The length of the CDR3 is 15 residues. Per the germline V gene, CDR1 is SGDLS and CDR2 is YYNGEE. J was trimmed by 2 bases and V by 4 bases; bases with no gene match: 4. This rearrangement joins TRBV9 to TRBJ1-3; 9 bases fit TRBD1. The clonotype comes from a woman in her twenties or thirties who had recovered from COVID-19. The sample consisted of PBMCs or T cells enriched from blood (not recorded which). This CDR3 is CASSLGQGPGNTIYF. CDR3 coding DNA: TGTGCCAGCAGCCTGGGACAGGGACCTGGAAACACCATATATTTT.